These 16 T cell receptor beta chains were sequenced from one sample in a study of blood T cell repertoires in COVID-19. The method was immunoSEQ multiplex PCR; TCRdb's version includes in-frame clones alone and lacks a portion of them. The sample contains roughly 300,000 clones, around 83% of which appear only once. The sequencing input was peripheral blood. The receptors derive from a woman aged 45-60 years with acute or convalescent COVID-19.

This sequence joins TRBV20-1 and TRBJ1-1, with D perhaps matching TRBD1 (5 bases). Per the germline V gene, CDR1 is DFQATT and CDR2 is SNEGSKA (reference sequence). The CDR3 runs to 11 residues. The V and J ends lost 2 bases and 8 bases respectively, with 9 bases between them. The CDR3 here is CSARPRTEAFF. In nucleotides, the CDR3 is TGCAGTGCTAGACCTAGGACAGAAGCTTTCTTT.

The gene calls are TRBV7-2 and TRBJ2-5; tentatively, D is TRBD1 (7 bases). V dropped 1 base and J dropped 7 bases, with 19 bases sitting between them. The CDR3 spans 16 residues. Germline loops: CDR1 SGHTA, CDR2 FQGNSA. The CDR3 region is CASSLVLPGGKGTQYF. For the CDR3, the DNA is TGTGCCAGCAGCTTAGTGCTCCCAGGGGGGAAAGGGACCCAGTACTTC.

As to this clone: This same CDR3 is encoded by further DNA sequences in the sample. The gene calls are TRBV5-1 and TRBJ2-5, with TRBD2 matching over 8 bases. Germline-derived CDR1 and CDR2 are SGHRS and YFSETQ. The CDR3 consists of 15 residues. Losses at the gene ends were 1 base for V and 2 bases for J; bases not matched to a gene: 4. CDR3 residues: CASSLSGGPQETQYF. The CDR3 nucleotides are TGCGCCAGCAGCTTGTCGGGAGGGCCGCAAGAGACCCAGTACTTC.

The rearrangement links TRBV19 to TRBJ2-4; 16 nucleotides agree with TRBD2. CDR3 length: 16 amino acids. Germline V gives CDR1 LNHDA, CDR2 SQIVND (reference sequence). With 6 bases clipped from V and 6 bases from J, the junction kept 5 bases outside the gene matches. Here the CDR3 DNA reads TGTGCCAGTAGCGGGACTAGCGGGAGGGGTAGAAACATTCAGTACTTC. The encoded protein is CASSGTSGRGRNIQYF.

The chain couples TRBV3-1 (or the pseudogene TRBV3-2) to TRBJ2-2; 7 nucleotides line up with TRBD1. Germline V lookup: CDR1 LGHDT, CDR2 YNNKEL (reference sequence). This CDR3 has 12 amino acids. The trim removed 6 bases at V and 7 bases at J, leaving 2 bases unmatched. The CDR3 spells CASRGQIGELFF. The CDR3 coding sequence is TGTGCCAGCAGGGGACAGATCGGGGAGCTGTTTTTT.

This clone was observed a few times. The rearrangement joins TRBV7-2 to TRBJ2-1; the match to TRBD2 covers 11 bases. CDR1 and CDR2 (germline): SGHTA, FQGNSA. Trimming took 5 bases from V and 8 from J; bases not matched to a gene: 8. The CDR3 loop spans 15 amino acids. CDR3 region: CASSRTSGSNYEQFF. DNA for the CDR3: TGTGCCAGCAGCCGTACTAGCGGGAGTAACTATGAGCAGTTCTTC.

The V gene is TRBV6-5, the J gene TRBJ1-5, with 8 bases matching TRBD1. Unmatched junction bases numbered 6, after V lost 4 bases and J lost 7 bases. Per germline, CDR1 MNHEY and CDR2 SVGAGI. The CDR3 is 14 residues long. CDR3 sequence (DNA): TGTGCCAGCAGTTTCCTGGACAGGGACCAGCCCCAGCATTTT. Its protein product is CASSFLDRDQPQHF.

V is TRBV11-2 and J is TRBJ1-2; TRBD1 might be the D (6 bases). The CDR3 has 15 residues. Germline V gene data show CDR1 as SGHAT and CDR2 as FQNNGV. The V gene lost 4 bases and the J gene lost 4 bases, with 16 bases spanning the gap. The CDR3 sequence is CASSSRGGWLYGYTF. CDR3 in DNA: TGTGCCAGCAGCTCGCGGGGGGGCTGGCTCTATGGCTACACCTTC. Together with reference TRBV11-2 and TRBJ1-2, the CDR3 gives the full variable domain: EAGVAQSPRYKIIEKRQSVAFWCNPISGHATLYWYQQILGQGPKLLIQFQNNGVVDDSQLPKDRFSAERLKGVDSTLKIQPAKLEDSAVYLCASSSRGGWLYGYTFGSGTRLTVV.

This clone was seen a handful of times. This chain uses TRBV10-3 with TRBJ1-5; 8 nucleotides match TRBD1. The ends lost 8 bases at V and 5 bases at J; junction bases unmatched: 8. The CDR3 totals 14 residues. Germline V gene lookup returns CDR1 ENHRY and CDR2 SYGVKD. CDR3 in amino acids: CAIGQGGRDQPQHF. The CDR3 nucleotides read TGTGCCATCGGACAGGGAGGAAGGGATCAGCCCCAGCATTTT.

V and J are TRBV6-1 and TRBJ2-5, with 9 positions matching TRBD1. The CDR3 extends over 16 amino acids. From germline, CDR1 is MNHNS and CDR2 SASEGT. The J segment lost 0 bases and the V segment lost 3 bases, leaving 5 bases of the junction unmatched. As DNA, the CDR3 is TGTGCCAGCAGTGAGGGACAGGGAAGATACCAAGAGACCCAGTACTTC. Translation: CASSEGQGRYQETQYF.

This clone occurred once. The CDR3 nucleotides read TGTGCCAGCAGTACAGGGACCGGGGAGCTGTTTTTT. Translation: CASSTGTGELFF. The V and J genes are TRBV2 and TRBJ2-2, with a tentative D call TRBD1 (6 bases). Germline V gives CDR1 SNHLY, CDR2 FYNNEI. V lost 5 bases, J lost 5 bases, and 6 bases lay in between. The CDR3 length is 12 residues.

This clone appeared once. The CDR3 DNA reads as TGTGCCAGCAGTTTTGGGGGGGAGACCCAGTACTTC. It translates to CASSFGGETQYF. The chain links TRBV12-3 or TRBV12-4 to TRBJ2-5, with D maybe TRBD2 (6 bases). V was trimmed by 3 bases and J by 5 bases, leaving 7 bases between them. The CDR3 extends over 12 amino acids.

This sequence joins TRBV6-5 and TRBJ1-1; the D is unclear. Deletions cut 5 bases from V and 0 bases from J, with 13 bases between. This CDR3 has 15 amino acids. Per the germline V gene, CDR1 is MNHEY and CDR2 is SVGAGI. The CDR3 region is CASSLSPPMNTEAFF. The CDR3 DNA reads TGTGCCAGCAGTCTAAGCCCACCCATGAACACTGAAGCTTTCTTT.

This clone was counted between two and nine times. The V and J genes are TRBV9 and TRBJ1-1; 9 nucleotides match TRBD1. Germline CDR1 and CDR2: SGDLS and YYNGEE. The CDR3 runs 14 residues. Trimming removed 4 bases from V and 12 bases from J; junction bases left unmatched: 13. The CDR3 loop is CASSPGPGTGTPFF. In DNA, the CDR3 is TGTGCCAGCAGCCCCGGTCCCGGGACAGGGACTCCTTTCTTT.

CDR3 region: CASSSTANTEAFF. CDR3 in DNA: TGTGCCAGCAGTTCCACAGCGAACACTGAAGCTTTCTTT. The V gene is TRBV2, the J gene TRBJ1-1, with D hard to call. CDR1 and CDR2 (germline): SNHLY, FYNNEI. This CDR3 comprises 13 residues. Trimming left V 5 bases short and J 1 base short, with 8 bases between.

V is TRBV11-2 and J is TRBJ2-5; TRBD1 might be the D (6 bases). Trimming removed 4 bases at V and 4 bases at J, with 10 bases between. Germline V gene lookup returns CDR1 SGHAT and CDR2 FQNNGV. The CDR3 has 13 residues. The CDR3 bases are TGTGCCAGCAGCTCAGGGGTAACAGAGACCCAGTACTTC. This codes for CASSSGVTETQYF.